The rows below give T cell receptor beta chains drawn from one sample of a study of blood T cell repertoires in COVID-19. Produced via immunoSEQ multiplex PCR; TCRdb's table is partial and in-frame only. Here the sample spans about 240,000 clones, around 84% being singletons. The sequenced sample consisted of peripheral blood. The source of these receptors is a woman in her 70s with active or convalescent COVID-19. Each CDR3 is given with its conserved first and last residue.

cdr3_aa	v_call
CSGRDRNNEKLFF	TRBV29-1
CASRQGSSSGNTIYF	TRBV6-5
CASSYGGAGANVLTF	TRBV6-5
CASSPFQGLPDTQYF	TRBV18
CATVDTKYTEAFF	TRBV24-1
CASGFHSFSGSPDNEQFF	TRBV12-5
CASSPATGVNTEAFF	TRBV18
CAISESKKGAAAFF	TRBV10-3
CATSDRGGTSARSEAFF	TRBV24-1
CASSSGQSYEQYF	TRBV19
CASSHAFQIITDTQYF	TRBV4-3
CASSLGTGGNEQYF	TRBV7-9
CASSLSSSGYTF	TRBV12-3/TRBV12-4
CASSATGKAGAFF	TRBV18
CAIADSYGYTF	TRBV7-9
CASSPGQNTGELFF	TRBV11-2
CASSRLSTDTQYF	TRBV7-7
CASSEVADSYNEQFF	TRBV6-1
CASRSRTGVTSPLHF	TRBV5-8
CASSPGMRNQPQHF	TRBV19
CASTYLESTNEKLFF	TRBV2
CASRETGADLGYTF	TRBV6-5
CASLQGGYTF	TRBV19
CASSPSESSYEQYF	TRBV6-2/TRBV6-3
CASSTYGTVEGYTF	TRBV27
CASSLVGTGVTNSPLHF	TRBV5-1
CASSSRTGGNTEAFF	TRBV19
CASSLEGADYGYTF	TRBV5-1
CASSLGQTSITQYF	TRBV11-3
CASLGQTNTEAFF	TRBV2
CASSQRQDSPLHF	TRBV5-1
CASRVHSPLHF	TRBV5-3
CASSSSWVEGKLFF	TRBV7-2
CASAARGNQPQHF	TRBV5-8
CASSVQSSQETQYF	TRBV9
CASNLQGVYGYTF	TRBV7-2
CASSPRQDSFYGYTF	TRBV14
CATSRENYGYTF	TRBV24-1
CASSLQGGTEAFF	TRBV6-5
CASSQEQDRVHGYTF	TRBV4-3
CASKPPDTHSGANVLTF	TRBV27